Detailed here is one T cell receptor (beta chain). The data were obtained in a study of beta chain features in type 1 diabetes. Of the isolated RNA, all was reverse transcribed, and so the sequenced material was expressed TCRB transcripts. The repertoire was sequenced with immunoSEQ multiplex PCR; TCRdb's copy has only in-frame clones and lacks some. The repertoire includes about 470,000 clones, approximately 30% of them detected once, and 0.05% to 0.065% sits in the top ten. Germline assignment: CDR1 LNHNV and CDR2 YYDKDF (reference sequence). The CDR3 sequence is 14 residues long. Trimming shortened V by 5 bases and J by 0 bases, and 8 bases separated the two germline ends.

The sample was naive CD4+ T cells from blood. This sequence originates from a man aged 18-30 years in good health. The rearrangement links TRBV15 to TRBJ1-5; D gene uncertain. CDR3 residues: CATSHGFSNQPQHF. CDR3 nucleotides: TGTGCCACCAGCCATGGGTTTAGCAATCAGCCCCAGCATTTT.